The rows below give T cell receptor beta chains drawn from one sample of a study of cytomegalovirus exposure and HLA in healthy donors. Assay used: immunoSEQ multiplex PCR; TCRdb lists only in-frame clones, some missing. Of some 120,000 clones listed, around 94% are singletons. The sample comprised PBMCs. These receptor sequences come from a woman aged 18-35 years in good health and CMV-seronegative. The CDR3 runs from the conserved cysteine through the conserved F or W. The order of the fields is clone size, D gene, J gene, V gene, CDR3 protein, CDR3 DNA. The D gene is left open where the match is weak. The size field is filled for only some rows; it gives once, few, many or a size class.

NA,TRBD2,TRBJ2-1,TRBV28,CASGVGREALKRFF,TGTGCCAGCGGGGTTGGGCGGGAGGCCTTAAAACGGTTCTTC
NA,TRBD1,TRBJ1-4,TRBV7-9,CASSSDRRSTNEKLFF,TGTGCCAGCAGCTCGGACAGGAGGTCGACTAATGAAAAACTGTTTTTT
NA,TRBD1,TRBJ1-5,TRBV6-5,CASSYSGQGTGPQHF,TGTGCCAGCAGTTACTCGGGACAGGGGACGGGGCCCCAGCATTTT
NA,TRBD1,TRBJ2-7,TRBV27,CASSFSTGREQYF,TGTGCCAGCAGTTTCTCGACAGGGCGCGAGCAGTACTTC
NA,NA,TRBJ1-1,TRBV7-3,CASSLSAQNTEAFF,TGTGCCAGCAGCTTAAGTGCACAGAACACTGAAGCTTTCTTT
NA,NA,TRBJ2-5,TRBV6-5,CASNGLTASPETQYF,TGTGCCAGCAATGGTTTGACAGCCTCCCCAGAGACCCAGTACTTC
NA,TRBD1,TRBJ1-1,TRBV5-1,CASSLGPMTGGNTEAFF,TGCGCCAGCAGCCTGGGGCCGATGACAGGGGGGAACACTGAAGCTTTCTTT
few,NA,TRBJ1-2,TRBV5-5,CASSYAYPNYGYTF,TGTGCCAGCAGCTATGCCTACCCCAACTATGGCTACACCTTC
NA,TRBD2,TRBJ2-1,TRBV13,CASSLVNGLAGLDEQFF,TGTGCCAGCAGCTTAGTGAACGGGCTAGCGGGGTTGGATGAGCAGTTCTTC
NA,TRBD1,TRBJ1-1,TRBV29-1,CSVDRGTEAFF,TGCAGCGTTGACAGGGGGACTGAAGCTTTCTTT
NA,TRBD2,TRBJ2-2,TRBV13,CASSLLAAGTGELFF,TGTGCCAGCAGCTTACTAGCGGCGGGGACCGGGGAGCTGTTTTTT
NA,TRBD2,TRBJ2-3,TRBV25-1,CASSSGRAGDTQYF,TGTGCCAGCAGTAGCGGGAGGGCAGGGGATACGCAGTATTTT
NA,NA,TRBJ1-3,TRBV5-1,CASSLASSGNTIYF,TGCGCCAGCAGCTTGGCTAGCTCTGGAAACACCATATATTTT
NA,TRBD1,TRBJ2-5,TRBV5-6,CASSLGTGTAIQETQYF,TGTGCCAGCAGCTTGGGCACCGGGACAGCTATTCAAGAGACCCAGTACTTC
NA,TRBD2,TRBJ2-3,TRBV5-1,CASSLGPSGGTDTQYF,TGCGCCAGCAGCTTGGGTCCTAGCGGGGGCACAGATACGCAGTATTTT
once,TRBD2,TRBJ2-7,TRBV4-1,CASSQGTSLSYEQYF,TGCGCCAGCAGCCAAGGGACTAGTCTCTCCTACGAGCAGTACTTC
NA,NA,TRBJ2-7,TRBV14,CASSSWESLLTGEQYF,TGTGCCAGCAGTAGTTGGGAATCCCTCTTAACGGGGGAGCAGTACTTC
NA,TRBD1,TRBJ1-3,TRBV28,CASSLARTGTGPSGNTIYF,TGTGCCAGCAGTTTAGCCCGAACCGGGACAGGCCCCTCTGGAAACACCATATATTTT
NA,TRBD2,TRBJ2-3,TRBV2,CATLGGSAGTDTQYF,TGTGCCACTTTGGGGGGGTCGGCGGGCACAGATACGCAGTATTTT
NA,NA,TRBJ2-1,TRBV4-1,CASSQGPSENNEQFF,TGCGCCAGCAGCCAAGGCCCTAGCGAAAACAATGAGCAGTTCTTC
NA,NA,TRBJ2-3,TRBV30,CAWGEPSVSRDTQYF,TGTGCCTGGGGGGAGCCTAGCGTTAGTAGGGATACGCAGTATTTT
NA,NA,TRBJ1-3,TRBV7-9,CASSLVMGRLGVDTIYF,TGTGCCAGCAGCTTAGTTATGGGAAGGCTGGGAGTAGACACCATATATTTT
NA,TRBD1,TRBJ1-5,TRBV30,CAWSFGSGGNQPQHF,TGTGCCTGGAGTTTTGGGTCAGGGGGTAATCAGCCCCAGCATTTT
NA,TRBD2,TRBJ2-7,TRBV19,CASSLAGGLEQYF,TGTGCCAGTTCACTAGCGGGGGGGCTCGAGCAGTACTTC
NA,TRBD1,TRBJ1-1,TRBV30,CAWRTLRQGSAEAFF,TGTGCCTGGAGGACCCTAAGACAGGGGAGCGCTGAAGCTTTCTTT
NA,NA,TRBJ2-2,TRBV28,CASSRTGELFF,TGTGCCAGCAGTCGGACCGGGGAGCTGTTTTTT
NA,TRBD1,TRBJ2-7,TRBV18,CASSPQTGGASYEQYF,TGTGCCAGCTCGCCTCAAACAGGGGGCGCTTCCTACGAGCAGTACTTC
NA,TRBD2,TRBJ2-3,TRBV7-2,CASSPYLAGEGTDTQYF,TGTGCCAGCAGCCCGTACCTAGCGGGAGAGGGCACAGATACGCAGTATTTT
NA,NA,TRBJ1-1,TRBV7-6,CASSSRVSESEAFF,TGTGCCAGCAGCTCCCGAGTAAGTGAATCTGAAGCTTTCTTT
NA,NA,TRBJ2-2,TRBV7-2,CASSLWEWQGITGELFF,TGTGCCAGCAGCTTATGGGAGTGGCAGGGGATCACCGGGGAGCTGTTTTTT
NA,TRBD1,TRBJ1-3,TRBV5-4,CASSQWTGTSGNTIYF,TGTGCCAGCAGCCAATGGACAGGGACCTCTGGAAACACCATATATTTT
NA,NA,TRBJ2-7,TRBV5-1,CASSSTGSSEQYF,TGCGCCAGCAGCTCAACAGGGTCTAGCGAGCAGTACTTC
NA,NA,TRBJ2-5,TRBV11-2,CASSRQPQETQYF,TGTGCCAGCAGTCGACAGCCCCAAGAGACCCAGTACTTC
NA,NA,TRBJ2-1,TRBV2,CASQGRASNEQFF,TGTGCCAGCCAGGGCAGGGCCTCGAATGAGCAGTTCTTC
NA,TRBD1,TRBJ2-7,TRBV2,CARRGQGDEQYF,TGTGCCAGAAGGGGACAGGGTGACGAGCAGTACTTC
NA,NA,TRBJ2-7,TRBV30,CAWSPGSYEQYF,TGTGCCTGGAGCCCCGGGAGCTACGAGCAGTACTTC
NA,TRBD1,TRBJ2-3,TRBV27,CASSLTYAGTAPDTQYF,TGTGCCAGCAGCCTAACATACGCCGGGACAGCCCCAGATACGCAGTATTTT
NA,TRBD1,TRBJ1-1,TRBV5-1,CASSSTTGGNTEAFF,TGCGCCAGCAGCTCCACGACAGGGGGGAACACTGAAGCTTTCTTT
NA,NA,TRBJ1-4,TRBV30,CAWSVMVAANEKLFF,TGTGCCTGGAGTGTAATGGTGGCGGCTAATGAAAAACTGTTTTTT
NA,TRBD1,TRBJ2-4,TRBV13,CASSPRGQGLYRHIQYF,TGTGCCAGCAGCCCCCGAGGACAGGGGCTTTATCGGCACATTCAGTACTTC